The T cell receptor (beta chain) described here comes from a study of response to subunit inactivated influenza vaccine. TCRdb ran MiXCR on the RT-PCR reads and lists one entry per CDR3 protein. The sample carries about 520,000 distinct CDR3 sequences, 6.5% to 8% recorded once. CDR1 and CDR2 (germline): KGHSH, LQKENI. The CDR3 is made up of 15 amino acids. Germline trimming cut 2 bases from V and 2 bases from J; bases unmatched to any gene: 6. The V and J genes are TRBV18 and TRBJ2-7, with 7 nucleotides matching TRBD1. The material sequenced was PBMCs from blood, taken 23 months after vaccination. The TCR sequence derives from a man between 50 and 75 years old who received an inactivated influenza vaccine. The CDR3 loop is CASSPGQVRAYEQYF. CDR3 coding DNA: TGTGCCAGCTCACCAGGACAGGTTCGAGCCTACGAGCAGTACTTC.